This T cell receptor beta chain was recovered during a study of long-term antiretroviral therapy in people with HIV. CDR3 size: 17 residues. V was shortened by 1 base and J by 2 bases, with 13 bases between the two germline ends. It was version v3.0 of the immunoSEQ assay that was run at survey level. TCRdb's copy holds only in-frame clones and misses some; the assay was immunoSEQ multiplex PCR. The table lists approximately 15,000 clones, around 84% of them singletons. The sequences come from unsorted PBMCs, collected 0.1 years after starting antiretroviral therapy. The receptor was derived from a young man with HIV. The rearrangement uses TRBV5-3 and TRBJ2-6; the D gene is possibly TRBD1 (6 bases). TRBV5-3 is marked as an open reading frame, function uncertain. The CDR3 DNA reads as TGTGCCAGAAGCTTGAGGAGTGCAGGGGCTGGGGCCAACGTCCTGACTTTC. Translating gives CARSLRSAGAGANVLTF.